One sample yielded the 13 T cell receptor beta chains listed below, sequenced in a study of T cell responses to AZD1222 COVID-19 vaccine. Clones were read by immunoSEQ multiplex PCR, and TCRdb kept only the in-frame ones, dropping some. The sample consists of tens of thousands of clones, approximately 84% of them appearing once. Sample: peripheral blood, taken on day 0 of AZD1222 vaccination. All receptors come from an adult in good health.

V and J are TRBV9 and TRBJ2-1; 7 nucleotides align to TRBD1. The CDR3 covers 14 residues. Per the germline V gene, CDR1 is SGDLS and CDR2 is YYNGEE. The ends lost 2 bases at V and 4 bases at J; junction bases unmatched: 3. CDR3 region: CASSVGTAYNEQFF. For the CDR3, the DNA is TGTGCCAGCAGCGTGGGGACAGCTTACAATGAGCAGTTCTTC.

The chain has TRBV30 and TRBJ1-3; D is ambiguous. In germline, CDR1 is GTSNPN, CDR2 SVGIG (reference sequence). V lost 0 bases to trimming and J lost 5 bases, with 14 bases between them. CDR3 length: 15 residues. The CDR3, as DNA: TGTGCCTGGAGTGTAGGGCAGCCGACACGAAACACCATATATTTT. Protein: CAWSVGQPTRNTIYF.

This rearrangement joins TRBV3-1 (or the pseudogene TRBV3-2) to TRBJ1-5; 8 nucleotides align to TRBD1. Germline CDR1 and CDR2: LGHDT and YNNKEL (reference sequence). V shed 4 bases and J 9 bases; nucleotides not matched to a gene: 8. The CDR3 runs to 14 residues. CDR3 nucleotide sequence: TGTGCCAGCAGCCCGGGGACAGGCAAGGGGCCCCAGCATTTT. Its protein product is CASSPGTGKGPQHF.

There are a few counts of this clone. The V and J genes are TRBV4-3 and TRBJ2-3; TRBD2 agrees at 12 bases. The germline gives CDR1 LGHNA, CDR2 YSLEER. J was trimmed by 4 bases and V by 0 bases; bases with no gene match: 5. The CDR3 extends over 17 amino acids. The CDR3 DNA follows: TGCGCCAGCAGCCAAGATCGAGCTAGCGGGGGGGCAGATACGCAGTATTTT. Protein: CASSQDRASGGADTQYF.

This chain links TRBV29-1 with TRBJ1-2, with 9 bases that match TRBD1. This CDR3 is 13 amino acids long. The ends lost 6 bases at V and 3 bases at J; junction bases unmatched: 5. Germline CDR1 is SQVTM and CDR2 is ANQGSEA. In nucleotides, the CDR3 is TGCAGCGTCGCGACAGGGGGGGACTATGGCTACACCTTC. This encodes CSVATGGDYGYTF. Full variable domain (rest looked up from reference TRBV29-1 and TRBJ1-2): SAVISQKPSRDICQRGTSLTIQCQVDSQVTMMFWYRQQPGQSLTLIATANQGSEATYESGFVIDKFPISRPNLTFSTLTVSNMSPEDSSIYLCSVATGGDYGYTFGSGTRLTVV.

J is TRBJ1-6 and V is TRBV27; 8 bases match TRBD1. Germline V gene sequence: CDR1 MNHEY, CDR2 SMNVEV (reference sequence). CDR3 length: 14 amino acids. The V gene end was trimmed by 6 bases and the J gene end by 7 bases; junction bases not matched to a gene: 5. For the CDR3, the DNA is TGTGCCAGCAGCCGGACAGGGTACAATTCACCCCTCCACTTT. Protein: CASSRTGYNSPLHF.

The chain uses TRBV9 and TRBJ1-2; D is perhaps TRBD1 (6 bases). Trimming removed 2 bases from V and 0 bases from J, with 14 bases in between. The CDR3 has 16 residues. Looked up from germline, CDR1 is SGDLS and CDR2 is YYNGEE. CDR3 coding DNA: TGTGCCAGCAGCGTGGGGGGCGCGAGAGCTAACTATGGCTACACCTTC. It is translated as CASSVGGARANYGYTF.

The chain couples TRBV6-5 to TRBJ2-1; 7 nucleotides agree with TRBD2. Unmatched junction bases numbered 9, after V lost 7 bases and J lost 3 bases. This CDR3 comprises 15 residues. CDR1 is MNHEY, CDR2 SVGAGI, per germline. The CDR3 DNA reads TGTGCCAGCACCCTAGTGGGGGGGGGCTACAATGAGCAGTTCTTC. Its protein is CASTLVGGGYNEQFF.

This clone was seen only a few times. The rearrangement uses TRBV6-5 and TRBJ1-5, with D possibly being TRBD1 (5 bases). V dropped 2 bases and J dropped 7 bases, with 9 bases sitting between them. Germline-derived CDR1 and CDR2 are MNHEY and SVGAGI. The CDR3 contains 13 residues. The DNA of the CDR3 is TGTGCCAGCAGTTACGGGACGGGCCAGCCCCAGCATTTT. Its protein is CASSYGTGQPQHF.

This clone was detected only once. The chain couples TRBV10-3 to TRBJ2-1; TRBD2 agrees at 12 bases. J lost 4 bases, V lost 2 bases, and 3 bases had no gene match. Germline lookup yields CDR1 ENHRY and CDR2 SYGVKD. The CDR3 is made up of 16 amino acids. The CDR3, as DNA: TGTGCCATCAGTGAGGGGCTAGCGGGAGGGTACAATGAGCAGTTCTTC. Translated, it gives CAISEGLAGGYNEQFF.

The chain couples TRBV7-9 to TRBJ2-7; D may be TRBD1 (5 bases). CDR3 length: 12 amino acids. Between the trimmed V and J ends, which lost 1 base and 6 bases, there was a span of 7 bases. Germline V gives CDR1 SEHNR, CDR2 FQNEAQ (reference sequence). The DNA of the CDR3 is TGTGCCAGCAGCTTAGAGGGGCTCGAGCAGTACTTC. Its protein product is CASSLEGLEQYF.

A single count supports this clone. The V call is TRBV7-9, the J call TRBJ2-3; 9 positions agree with TRBD1. V shed 1 base, J shed 8 bases, and the junction held 10 bases outside the gene matches. The CDR3 extends over 16 amino acids. Germline V gene sequence: CDR1 SEHNR, CDR2 FQNEAQ (reference sequence). The CDR3 coding sequence is TGTGCCAGCAGCTTAGTAGTTGGGACAGGGACGGGTACGCAGTATTTT. This translates into CASSLVVGTGTGTQYF.

J is TRBJ1-4 and V is TRBV7-9; no definite D call. The CDR3 is made up of 14 amino acids. V was trimmed by 2 bases and J by 4 bases, leaving 8 bases between them. The germline CDR1 and CDR2 sequences are SEHNR and FQNEAQ (reference sequence). CDR3 nucleotide sequence: TGTGCCAGCAGCTTAATGGACTTTAATGAAAAACTGTTTTTT. Translated: CASSLMDFNEKLFF.